The 24 T cell receptor beta chains below come from one sample, sequenced in a study of Graves' ophthalmopathy and Graves' hyperthyroidism. Scientists amplified the TCR beta CDR3 regions from RNA transcripts. First-round RT-PCR with HTBI primers preceded a second-round multiplex PCR. From the multiplex PCR reads, TCRdb called clonotypes with MiXCR, one entry per CDR3 protein. The sample consists of about 400,000 distinct CDR3 sequences, around 16% of them appearing once. The sequenced sample was peripheral blood. These receptors originate from a woman under 30 with Graves' ophthalmopathy.

This clonotype has ten or more counts. V gene TRBV24-1 combines with J gene TRBJ1-1, with D perhaps TRBD1 (6 bases). V was clipped by 7 bases and J by 3 bases, with 11 bases between them. The CDR3 covers 13 residues. CDR1 KGHDR and CDR2 SFDVKD come from the germline V gene. Written as DNA, the CDR3 is TGTGCCACCAGGCGAGGGGGTGACACTGAAGCTTTCTTT. Its translation is CATRRGGDTEAFF.

This chain uses TRBV7-9 with TRBJ1-2, with D uncertain. Germline CDR1 SEHNR, CDR2 FQNEAQ (reference sequence). V lost 5 bases, J lost 4 bases, and 8 bases lay in between. The CDR3 sequence is 12 residues long. The CDR3 DNA is TGTGCCAGCAGCAGGGCGACCTATGGCTACACCTTC. Protein sequence: CASSRATYGYTF.

This clonotype was observed many times. The chain couples TRBV7-2 to TRBJ2-7; 7 bases fit TRBD1. Trimming removed 0 bases from V and 4 bases from J; junction bases left unmatched: 6. Germline lookup yields CDR1 SGHTA and CDR2 FQGNSA. The CDR3 covers 15 residues. The CDR3 nucleotides read TGTGCCAGCAGCTTAGCGGCAGGGGGTGTGTACGAGCAGTACTTC. Translating gives CASSLAAGGVYEQYF.

This clonotype was recorded at least ten times. This chain joins TRBV30 and TRBJ1-2; no clear D. The V gene's germline CDR1 is GTSNPN and CDR2 SVGIG (reference sequence). The CDR3 sequence is 13 residues long. V lost 1 base to trimming and J lost 6 bases, with 12 bases between them. CDR3: CAWSGRTSDGYTF. The DNA for the CDR3 is TGTGCCTGGAGTGGAAGGACTTCGGATGGCTACACCTTC.

The CDR3 DNA reads as TGTGCCAGCAGTTTATCGTACCCAGAATCACCATACCAAGAGACCCAGTACTTC. Protein: CASSLSYPESPYQETQYF. The chain recombines TRBV28 with TRBJ2-5; D unclear. The V end was cut by 1 base, the J end by 0 bases, with 18 bases between. CDR3 length equals 18 residues. Germline V gene data show CDR1 as MDHEN and CDR2 as SYDVKM.

This clonotype was detected many times. The V call is TRBV27, the J call TRBJ2-7; 9 nucleotides align to TRBD2. V shed 6 bases and J 7 bases; nucleotides not matched to a gene: 16. Germline loops: CDR1 MNHEY, CDR2 SMNVEV (reference sequence). The CDR3 is 16 amino acids. CDR3 sequence reads: CASSPRQTSGVREQYF. The CDR3 DNA sequence: TGTGCCAGCAGCCCGAGACAGACTAGCGGCGTAAGGGAGCAGTACTTC.

This clonotype was recorded at least ten times. The rearrangement joins TRBV7-9 to TRBJ1-2; TRBD1 is a possible D gene (6 bases). V shed 4 bases and J shed 3 bases, with 15 bases lying between them. CDR3 length equals 15 residues. CDR1 and CDR2 (germline): SEHNR, FQNEAQ (reference sequence). The CDR3 region is CASSSKPGQDYGYTF. CDR3 coding DNA: TGTGCCAGCAGCTCAAAGCCGGGACAAGACTATGGCTACACCTTC. Using reference TRBV7-9 and TRBJ1-2 for the parts outside the CDR3, the full variable domain is DTGVSQNPRHKITKRGQNVTFRCDPISEHNRLYWYRQTLGQGPEFLTYFQNEAQLEKSRLLSDRFSAERPKGSFSTLEIQRTEQGDSAMYLCASSSKPGQDYGYTFGSGTRLTVV.

This clonotype was recorded at least ten times. This chain joins TRBV2 and TRBJ2-3; 7 bases line up with TRBD1. Germline V gives CDR1 SNHLY, CDR2 FYNNEI. The junction had 11 bases not matched to a gene; V was cut back by 7 bases and J by 4 bases. There are 15 residues in the CDR3. Here the CDR3 reads CASISTGVFSDTQYF. CDR3 in DNA: TGTGCCAGCATATCAACAGGGGTGTTCTCAGATACGCAGTATTTT. The variable domain in full, completed from reference TRBV2 and TRBJ2-3, reads EPEVTQTPSHQVTQMGQEVILRCVPISNHLYFYWYRQILGQKVEFLVSFYNNEISEKSEIFDDQFSVERPDGSNFTLKIRSTKLEDSAMYFCASISTGVFSDTQYFGPGTRLTVL.

This clonotype was picked up many times. J is TRBJ2-7 and V is TRBV29-1; D not certain. V shed 1 base and J shed 2 bases, with 6 bases lying between them. The CDR3 sequence is 12 residues long. In germline, CDR1 is SQVTM, CDR2 ANQGSEA. This chain's CDR3 is CSVEGDAYEQYF. CDR3 sequence (DNA): TGCAGCGTTGAAGGGGATGCCTACGAGCAGTACTTC.

The genes are TRBV27 and TRBJ2-7; TRBD2 aligns across 8 bases. Germline V CDR1 and CDR2: MNHEY, SMNVEV (reference sequence). CDR3 size: 13 residues. With V trimmed by 5 bases and J by 6 bases, 6 bases remained unmatched. CDR3 in DNA: TGTGCCAGCAGTCCACGGGCGGGAGGCGAGCAGTACTTC. It is translated as CASSPRAGGEQYF.

This clonotype was detected many times. CDR3 amino acids: CASSESGTGGFYEQYF. The CDR3 nucleotides read TGTGCCAGCAGTGAGTCCGGGACAGGGGGTTTCTACGAGCAGTACTTC. The chain has TRBV6-1 and TRBJ2-7, with 11 bases lining up with TRBD1. Germline trimming cut 3 bases from V and 3 bases from J; bases unmatched to any gene: 7. Germline CDR1 reads MNHNS; CDR2 reads SASEGT. This CDR3 has 16 residues.

Many counts were recorded for this clonotype. The J gene is TRBJ1-1, the V gene TRBV20-1, with TRBD1 matching over 7 bases. CDR1 and CDR2 from the germline V gene are DFQATT and SNEGSKA (reference sequence). The CDR3 has 12 residues. CDR3: CTLRGGGTEAFF. Written as DNA, the CDR3 is TGCACGCTCCGAGGGGGCGGCACTGAAGCTTTCTTT.

This clonotype was counted only a few times. The CDR3 nucleotides read TGTGCCAGTAGTCCTTGGGACAGGGTGAAGGAGAACACTGAAGCTTTCTTT. Translating it yields CASSPWDRVKENTEAFF. The V and J genes are TRBV19 and TRBJ1-1, with 9 positions matching TRBD1. The CDR3 has 17 amino acids. CDR1 is LNHDA and CDR2 is SQIVND in the germline V gene (reference sequence). V lost 5 bases and J lost 1; bases outside the gene matches: 11.

This clonotype was seen repeatedly, ten times or more. The chain is built from TRBV11-1 and TRBJ1-2; no reliable D call. This CDR3 has 11 amino acids. Germline CDR1 and CDR2: SGHAT and FQDESV (reference sequence). Trimming stripped 7 bases from V and 6 bases from J, with 9 bases between. In nucleotides, the CDR3 is TGTGCCAGCAATGGTGGCGATGGCTACACCTTC. This codes for CASNGGDGYTF. The complete variable domain, with remaining parts taken from reference TRBV11-1 and TRBJ1-2, reads EAEVAQSPRYKITEKSQAVAFWCDPISGHATLYWYRQILGQGPELLVQFQDESVVDDSQLPKDRFSAERLKGVDSTLKIQPAELGDSAMYLCASNGGDGYTFGSGTRLTVV.

The chain carries TRBV29-1 and TRBJ2-7; D call uncertain. V lost 6 bases to trimming and J lost 5 bases, with 8 bases between them. Germline V CDR1 and CDR2: SQVTM, ANQGSEA. This CDR3 has 10 residues. This chain's CDR3 is CSVSGNEQYF. DNA of the CDR3: TGCAGCGTATCGGGCAACGAGCAGTACTTC.

This clonotype occurred many times. The CDR3 protein is CSVRTGVRTEAFF. The CDR3 nucleotides read TGCAGCGTTCGGACAGGGGTGAGGACTGAAGCTTTCTTT. The chain uses TRBV29-1 and TRBJ1-1, with 9 bases lining up with TRBD1. V was pared by 5 bases and J by 5 bases, with 6 bases of the junction left unmatched. This CDR3 spans 13 amino acids. The germline gives CDR1 SQVTM, CDR2 ANQGSEA.

This clonotype has at least ten counts. This chain uses TRBV28 with TRBJ1-2, with D tentatively TRBD1 (6 bases). V lost 5 bases and J 5 bases, leaving 24 bases between the germline ends. The length of the CDR3 is 17 residues. The germline CDR1 and CDR2 sequences are MDHEN and SYDVKM. The chain's CDR3 is CASSIPARQVSSYGYTF. As DNA, the CDR3 is TGTGCCAGCAGTATACCTGCCCGACAGGTCTCATCGTATGGCTACACCTTC.

The rearrangement joins TRBV6-5 to TRBJ1-1, with D unresolved. CDR1 and CDR2 (germline): MNHEY, SVGAGI. This CDR3 spans 15 amino acids. Between the trimmed V and J ends, which lost 2 bases and 1 base, there was a span of 11 bases. CDR3 protein: CASSYGQIGNTEAFF. CDR3 in DNA: TGTGCCAGCAGTTACGGGCAGATCGGGAACACTGAAGCTTTCTTT.

This clonotype was found many times. This chain uses TRBV6-2 or TRBV6-3 with TRBJ2-5; 9 bases line up with TRBD1. The V gene's germline CDR1 is MNHEY and CDR2 SVGEGT. The CDR3 totals 19 residues. Trimming removed 1 base from V and 4 bases from J; junction bases left unmatched: 16. The CDR3 reads CASSYYKRGQGRIGETQYF. The CDR3 nucleotides read TGTGCCAGCAGTTACTACAAAAGGGGACAGGGCAGGATTGGAGAGACCCAGTACTTC.

This clonotype showed up just once. J is TRBJ1-6 and V is TRBV12-5; the D gene is possibly TRBD1 (6 bases). Germline assignment: CDR1 LGHNT and CDR2 FRNRAP. The CDR3 contains 13 residues. V was shortened by 6 bases and J by 4 bases, with 7 bases between the two germline ends. The CDR3 reads CASGGQYNSPLHF. The DNA for the CDR3 is TGTGCTAGTGGAGGACAGTATAATTCACCCCTCCACTTT.

This clonotype was observed at least ten times. The rearrangement joins TRBV24-1 to TRBJ2-2, with TRBD1 matching 8 bases. Unmatched junction bases numbered 3, after V lost 7 bases and J lost 3 bases. The V gene's germline CDR1 is KGHDR and CDR2 SFDVKD. This CDR3 has 14 amino acids. CDR3 region: CATRQGADTGELFF. The CDR3 region has the DNA TGTGCCACCAGGCAGGGGGCGGACACCGGGGAGCTGTTTTTT.

This clonotype was seen at least ten times. This chain uses TRBV7-2 with TRBJ2-4, with D possibly being TRBD2 (5 bases). With 4 bases removed from V and 0 bases from J, the gap between germline ends came to 13 bases. This CDR3 has 16 residues. Germline CDR1 SGHTA, CDR2 FQGNSA. CDR3 in DNA: TGTGCCAGCAGCTCTGCGAGGGCTCTAGCCAAAAACATTCAGTACTTC. This gives the protein CASSSARALAKNIQYF.

In this sample, this clonotype turned up many times. The chain links TRBV27 to TRBJ2-7; 9 nucleotides align to TRBD1. The CDR3 extends over 14 amino acids. Germline CDR1 reads MNHEY; CDR2 reads SMNVEV (reference sequence). J lost 2 bases, V lost 6 bases, and 5 bases had no gene match. CDR3 in DNA: TGTGCCAGCAGGACAGGGGGGGCAGCCTACGAGCAGTACTTC. Translating gives CASRTGGAAYEQYF.

This clonotype was observed many times. This rearrangement joins TRBV6-5 to TRBJ1-2; D call uncertain. CDR1 MNHEY and CDR2 SVGAGI come from the germline V gene. V was shortened by 4 bases and J by 2 bases, with 8 bases between the two germline ends. The CDR3 has 13 amino acids. CDR3 sequence reads: CASSSDGNYGYTF. The CDR3, as DNA: TGTGCCAGCAGTTCCGACGGGAACTATGGCTACACCTTC.